This T cell receptor (beta chain) comes out of a study of T cells in Graves' hyperthyroidism and ophthalmopathy. Study background: Prior to any treatment, at the point of initial diagnosis, peripheral blood was collected.

Germline V gene lookup returns CDR1 MNHNS and CDR2 SASEGT. The CDR3 is 14 amino acids. V shed 5 bases and J 10 bases; nucleotides not matched to a gene: 13. The definition of stable Graves' hyperthyroidism was no ophthalmopathy progression within 18 months. There were TCR beta CDR3 regions amplified from RNA transcripts. An initial round of RT-PCR targeting the TCR CDR3 relied on the HTBI primer set. One entry per CDR3 protein results from TCRdb running MiXCR on the multiplex PCR reads. The table includes about 320,000 distinct CDR3 sequences, roughly 17% detected once. The source is a man aged 25-45 years with Graves' hyperthyroidism. The sequenced material came from blood. The genes are TRBV6-1 and TRBJ2-5; TRBD2 aligns across 7 bases. The CDR3 protein is CASSRSGAKEGQYF. CDR3 in DNA: TGTGCCAGCAGTCGGAGCGGGGCGAAAGAGGGCCAGTACTTC.